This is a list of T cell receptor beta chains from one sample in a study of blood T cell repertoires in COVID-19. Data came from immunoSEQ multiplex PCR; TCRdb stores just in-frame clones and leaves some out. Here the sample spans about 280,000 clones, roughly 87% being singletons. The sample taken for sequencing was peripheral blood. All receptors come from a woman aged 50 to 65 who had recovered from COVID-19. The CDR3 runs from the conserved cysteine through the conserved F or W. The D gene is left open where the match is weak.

CDR3: CASSRGQNYGYTF
DNA: TGTGCCAGCAGTCGTGGACAAAACTATGGCTACACCTTC
J: TRBJ1-2
V: TRBV27
D: -

CDR3: CARRTAGRGETQYF
DNA: TGTGCCAGACGAACAGCAGGCAGGGGGGAGACCCAGTACTTC
J: TRBJ2-5
V: TRBV21-1
D: -

CDR3: CASSPSHRDIPGNTIYF
DNA: TGTGCCAGCAGCCCGTCACACCGGGACATACCTGGAAACACCATATATTTT
J: TRBJ1-3
V: TRBV7-6
D: -

CDR3: CASSLAPGQGSQYF
DNA: TGTGCCAGCAGCTTAGCGCCCGGACAGGGTTCCCAGTATTTT
J: TRBJ2-3
V: TRBV7-2
D: TRBD1

CDR3: CASTLPGEGVHEQYF
DNA: TGTGCCAGCACCTTGCCAGGGGAGGGGGTCCACGAGCAGTACTTC
J: TRBJ2-7
V: TRBV28
D: -

CDR3: CASSPREAGGLEQYF
DNA: TGTGCCAGCAGCCCCAGGGAAGCGGGGGGGCTGGAGCAGTATTTT
J: TRBJ2-3
V: TRBV5-4
D: TRBD2

CDR3: CASRLNRDATQYF
DNA: TGTGCCAGCAGACTAAACAGGGATGCGACCCAGTACTTC
J: TRBJ2-5
V: TRBV27
D: -

CDR3: CASSYTSGTSGSKVYEQYF
DNA: TGTGCCAGCAGTTACACCTCGGGGACTAGCGGGAGTAAGGTGTACGAGCAGTACTTC
J: TRBJ2-7
V: TRBV6-2/TRBV6-3
D: TRBD2

CDR3: CASAGAVAGGRGEQFF
DNA: TGTGCCAGCGCTGGAGCGGTAGCGGGGGGGCGAGGTGAGCAGTTCTTC
J: TRBJ2-1
V: TRBV4-2
D: TRBD2

CDR3: CAWRRDRTDLSYNEQFF
DNA: TGTGCCTGGAGGCGGGACCGGACCGACCTCTCTTACAATGAGCAGTTCTTC
J: TRBJ2-1
V: TRBV30
D: -

CDR3: CASRGDKNEQFF
DNA: TGTGCCAGCAGAGGGGATAAGAATGAGCAGTTCTTC
J: TRBJ2-1
V: TRBV28
D: -

CDR3: CASSPPGSGRVNEQFF
DNA: TGTGCCAGCAGCCCCCCGGGGAGCGGGAGGGTCAATGAGCAGTTCTTC
J: TRBJ2-1
V: TRBV9
D: TRBD2

CDR3: CASSLGGGGEKLFF
DNA: TGTGCCAGCAGCTTGGGGGGAGGAGGGGAAAAACTGTTTTTT
J: TRBJ1-4
V: TRBV5-4
D: -